Listed below are T cell receptor beta chains from one sample, sequenced in a study of T cell clones after liver transplantation. TCRdb keeps only in-frame clones here, not all; method: immunoSEQ multiplex PCR. Seen here are roughly 97,000 clones, 75% to 90% observed once, and the top ten hold around 0.94%. This specimen was CD4+ T cells from blood, taken before liver transplant. The origin of the receptors is a human donor who received a liver transplant. CDR3s include the opening cysteine and the closing phenylalanine or tryptophan.

J: TRBJ1-5
V: TRBV19
length: 13
CDR3: CASSIGFNQPQHF

J: TRBJ1-1
V: TRBV7-2
length: 15
CDR3: CASSLVQGAKTEAFF

J: TRBJ2-1
V: TRBV9
length: 15
CDR3: CASSVGGQDYNEQFF

J: TRBJ1-5
V: TRBV7-2
length: 13
CDR3: CASSLWGNQPQHF

J: TRBJ2-1
V: TRBV5-1
length: 15
CDR3: CASRPLPGTSGEQFF

J: TRBJ1-2
V: TRBV10-1
length: 12
CDR3: CASSDGTYGYTF

J: TRBJ1-5
V: TRBV19
length: 14
CDR3: CASSMGTGGKPQHF

J: TRBJ1-1
V: TRBV5-1
length: 15
CDR3: CASSPWAGVNTEAFF

J: TRBJ2-1
V: TRBV12-5
length: 21
CDR3: CASGLALRWTSGPTAYNEQFF

J: TRBJ1-1
V: TRBV18
length: 16
CDR3: CASSPIGAHGDTEAFF

J: TRBJ2-7
V: TRBV5-1
length: 15
CDR3: CASSPGGGGEREQYF

J: TRBJ2-7
V: TRBV18
length: 14
CDR3: CASSPPGRFSEQYF

J: TRBJ2-5
V: TRBV15
length: 13
CDR3: CATSGWGQETQYF

J: TRBJ2-2
V: TRBV9
length: 13
CDR3: CASSERATGELFF

J: TRBJ1-2
V: TRBV28
length: 17
CDR3: CASSSPRRREEAYGYTF

J: TRBJ1-5
V: TRBV5-1
length: 15
CDR3: CASSLGTGRDQPQHF

J: TRBJ1-2
V: TRBV2
length: 13
CDR3: CASKRGGQGGYTF

J: TRBJ1-1
V: TRBV10-3
length: 14
CDR3: CAMSSAGADTEAFF

J: TRBJ1-2
V: TRBV6-5
length: 13
CDR3: CASSQGQGLGYTF

J: TRBJ2-7
V: TRBV6-5
length: 15
CDR3: CASRPPGRHSYEQYF

J: TRBJ1-1
V: TRBV6-5
length: 13
CDR3: CASSYIGSAEAFF

J: TRBJ1-6
V: TRBV7-2
length: 15
CDR3: CASSPDSSYNSPLHF